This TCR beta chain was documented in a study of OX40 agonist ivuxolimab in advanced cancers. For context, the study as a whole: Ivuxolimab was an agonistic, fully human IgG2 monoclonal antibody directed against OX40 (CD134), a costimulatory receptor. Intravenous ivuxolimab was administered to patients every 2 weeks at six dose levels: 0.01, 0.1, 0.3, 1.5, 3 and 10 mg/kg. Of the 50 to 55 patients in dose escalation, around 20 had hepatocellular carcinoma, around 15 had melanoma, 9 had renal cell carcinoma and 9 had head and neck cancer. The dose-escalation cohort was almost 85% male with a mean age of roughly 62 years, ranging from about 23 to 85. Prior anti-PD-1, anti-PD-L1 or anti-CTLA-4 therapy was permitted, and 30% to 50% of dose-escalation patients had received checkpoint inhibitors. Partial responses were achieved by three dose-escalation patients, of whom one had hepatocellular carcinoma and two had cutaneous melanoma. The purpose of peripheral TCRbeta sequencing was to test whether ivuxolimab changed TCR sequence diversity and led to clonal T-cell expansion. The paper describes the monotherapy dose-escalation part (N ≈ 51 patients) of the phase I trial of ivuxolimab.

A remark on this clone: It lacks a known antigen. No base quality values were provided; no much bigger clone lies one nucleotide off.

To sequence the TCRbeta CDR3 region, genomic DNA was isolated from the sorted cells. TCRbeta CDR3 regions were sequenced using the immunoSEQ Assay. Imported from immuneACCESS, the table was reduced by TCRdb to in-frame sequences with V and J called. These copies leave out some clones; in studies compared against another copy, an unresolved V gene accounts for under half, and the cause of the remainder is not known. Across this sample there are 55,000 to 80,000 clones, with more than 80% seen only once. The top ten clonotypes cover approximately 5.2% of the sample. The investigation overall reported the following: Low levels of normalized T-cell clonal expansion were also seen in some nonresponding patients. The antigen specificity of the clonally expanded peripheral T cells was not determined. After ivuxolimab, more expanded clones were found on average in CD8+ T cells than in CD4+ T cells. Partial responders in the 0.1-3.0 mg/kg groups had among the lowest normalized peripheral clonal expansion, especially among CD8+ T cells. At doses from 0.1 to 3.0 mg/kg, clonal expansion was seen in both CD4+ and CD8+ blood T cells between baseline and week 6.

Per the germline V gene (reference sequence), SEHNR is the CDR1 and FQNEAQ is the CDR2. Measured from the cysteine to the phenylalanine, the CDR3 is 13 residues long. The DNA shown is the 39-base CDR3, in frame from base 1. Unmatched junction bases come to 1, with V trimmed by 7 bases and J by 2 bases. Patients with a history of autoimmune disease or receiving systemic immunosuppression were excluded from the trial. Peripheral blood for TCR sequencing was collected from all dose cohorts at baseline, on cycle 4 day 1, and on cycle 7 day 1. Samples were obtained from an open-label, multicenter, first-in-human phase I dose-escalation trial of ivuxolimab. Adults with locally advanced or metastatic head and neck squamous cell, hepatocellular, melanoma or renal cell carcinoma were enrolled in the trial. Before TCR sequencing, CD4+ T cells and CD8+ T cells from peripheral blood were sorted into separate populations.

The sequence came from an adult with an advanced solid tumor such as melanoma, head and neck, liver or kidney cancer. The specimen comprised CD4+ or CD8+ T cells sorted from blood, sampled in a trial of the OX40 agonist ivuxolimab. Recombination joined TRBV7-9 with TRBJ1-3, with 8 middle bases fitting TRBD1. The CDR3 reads CASKQGAGNTIYF. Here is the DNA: TGTGCCAGCAAACAGGGGGCTGGAAACACCATATATTTT. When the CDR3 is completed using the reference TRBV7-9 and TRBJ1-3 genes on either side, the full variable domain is DTGVSQNPRHKITKRGQNVTFRCDPISEHNRLYWYRQTLGQGPEFLTYFQNEAQLEKSRLLSDRFSAERPKGSFSTLEIQRTEQGDSAMYLCASKQGAGNTIYFGEGSWLTVV.